The 21 T cell receptor beta chains below come from one sample, sequenced in a study of blood T cell repertoires in COVID-19. Assay: immunoSEQ multiplex PCR; the TCRdb copy retains only in-frame clones and omits some. The table lists about 210,000 clones, about three quarters of them singletons. Material for sequencing was peripheral blood. These receptors were taken from a woman aged 70-85 years with acute or convalescent COVID-19.

The genes are TRBV29-1 and TRBJ2-5; TRBD2 is a possible D gene (6 bases). V was shortened by 4 bases and J by 4 bases, with 7 bases between the two germline ends. Germline V lookup: CDR1 SQVTM, CDR2 ANQGSEA. This CDR3 contains 11 residues. CDR3 sequence reads: CSVVGGETQYF. CDR3 bases: TGCAGCGTTGTGGGAGGAGAGACCCAGTACTTC.

CDR3 region: CASRGGLANYNEQFF. The CDR3 nucleotides are TGTGCCAGTAGAGGCGGACTAGCGAATTACAATGAGCAGTTCTTC. The chain uses TRBV19 and TRBJ2-1; the match to TRBD2 covers 9 bases. V was pared by 6 bases and J by 4 bases, with 7 bases of the junction left unmatched. Germline assignment: CDR1 LNHDA and CDR2 SQIVND (reference sequence). CDR3 size: 15 residues. The full variable domain, with the rest looked up from reference TRBV19 and TRBJ2-1, is DGGITQSPKYLFRKEGQNVTLSCEQNLNHDAMYWYRQDPGQGLRLIYYSQIVNDFQKGDIAEGYSVSREKKESFPLTVTSAQKNPTAFYLCASRGGLANYNEQFFGPGTRLTVL.

The rearrangement joins TRBV24-1 to TRBJ2-2, with D maybe TRBD2 (5 bases). Germline V CDR1 and CDR2: KGHDR, SFDVKD. The V and J ends lost 0 bases and 7 bases respectively, with 11 bases between them. The CDR3 is made up of 15 amino acids. As DNA, the CDR3 is TGTGCCACCAGTGATTTGCGGGGAACACACGGGGAGCTGTTTTTT. This codes for CATSDLRGTHGELFF.

This chain uses TRBV10-3 with TRBJ1-1; D gene uncertain. CDR3 length: 14 residues. CDR1 and CDR2 (germline): ENHRY, SYGVKD. The ends were cut back, 0 bases at V and 5 bases at J, with 10 bases in the middle. For the CDR3, the DNA is TGTGCCATCAGTGAGTCGCAGGTCCCAACTGAAGCTTTCTTT. This sequence encodes CAISESQVPTEAFF.

CDR3: CATRGWLNQPQHF. DNA for the CDR3: TGTGCCACCCGGGGTTGGTTGAATCAGCCCCAGCATTTT. J is TRBJ1-5 and V is TRBV19; no definite D call. The germline V gene has CDR1 LNHDA and CDR2 SQIVND (reference sequence). V lost 10 bases and J lost 4, with 14 bases in between. This CDR3 comprises 13 residues.

The sample holds a few counts of this clone. The chain links TRBV2 to TRBJ2-2; D unclear. Germline lookup yields CDR1 SNHLY and CDR2 FYNNEI. Trimming shortened V by 1 base and J by 2 bases, and 8 bases separated the two germline ends. The CDR3 loop spans 15 amino acids. The CDR3: CASSEGYKNTGELFF. CDR3 DNA sequence: TGTGCCAGCAGTGAAGGTTACAAAAACACCGGGGAGCTGTTTTTT.

This sequence joins TRBV6-5 and TRBJ2-3, with 9 bases matching TRBD2. This CDR3 is built from 15 residues. With 8 bases clipped from V and 2 bases from J, the junction kept 8 bases outside the gene matches. CDR1 and CDR2 (germline): MNHEY, SVGAGI. The CDR3 coding sequence is TGTGCCAGCGCGGGGGGGGCCCGGGACACAGATACGCAGTATTTT. Translation: CASAGGARDTDTQYF.

V is TRBV7-8 and J is TRBJ2-4; 10 bases match TRBD2. CDR1 is SGHVS, CDR2 FQNEAQ, per germline. J was trimmed by 6 bases and V by 1 base; bases with no gene match: 3. The CDR3 has 15 amino acids. Written as DNA, the CDR3 is TGTGCCAGCAGCTTAGGAGCGGGGGGGTTAAACATTCAGTACTTC. It translates to CASSLGAGGLNIQYF. The entire variable domain, with the rest obtained from reference TRBV7-8 and TRBJ2-4, is as follows: GAGVSQSPRYKVAKRGQDVALRCDPISGHVSLFWYQQALGQGPEFLTYFQNEAQLDKSGLPSDRFFAERPEGSVSTLKIQRTQQEDSAVYLCASSLGAGGLNIQYFGAGTRLSVL.

This clone was counted a few times. This chain connects TRBV29-1 to TRBJ1-1; 7 nucleotides align to TRBD1. Losses at the gene ends were 5 bases for V and 6 bases for J; bases not matched to a gene: 3. The length of the CDR3 is 11 residues. The V gene's germline CDR1 is SQVTM and CDR2 ANQGSEA. CDR3 coding DNA: TGCAGCGTTTGGACAGGAGCTGAAGCTTTCTTT. Translated: CSVWTGAEAFF.

The chain links TRBV2 to TRBJ2-5; 8 nucleotides line up with TRBD1. In germline, CDR1 is SNHLY, CDR2 FYNNEI. V gave up 6 bases and J gave up 7 bases; unmatched junction bases: 7. This CDR3 is built from 13 residues. CDR3 loop: CASRVGQGRTQYF. The CDR3 DNA reads as TGTGCCAGCAGGGTTGGACAGGGCAGGACCCAGTACTTC. Looking up the rest from reference TRBV2 and TRBJ2-5 gives the full variable domain: EPEVTQTPSHQVTQMGQEVILRCVPISNHLYFYWYRQILGQKVEFLVSFYNNEISEKSEIFDDQFSVERPDGSNFTLKIRSTKLEDSAMYFCASRVGQGRTQYFGPGTRLLVL.

J is TRBJ2-7 and V is TRBV27; 12 bases match TRBD2. The germline CDR1 and CDR2 sequences are MNHEY and SMNVEV (reference sequence). The CDR3 contains 17 residues. The V segment lost 2 bases and the J segment 1 base; nucleotides outside the gene matches: 6. This CDR3 reads CASSLKGLAGGSYEQYF. The CDR3, as DNA: TGTGCCAGCAGTTTAAAGGGCCTAGCGGGGGGGTCCTACGAGCAGTACTTC.

The genes are TRBV7-2 and TRBJ2-3; 9 nucleotides agree with TRBD1. The CDR3 runs to 15 residues. Germline CDR1 reads SGHTA; CDR2 reads FQGNSA. Losses at the gene ends were 5 bases for V and 6 bases for J; bases not matched to a gene: 9. This CDR3 is CASSPLDRGEDTQYF. The CDR3 nucleotides are TGTGCCAGCAGCCCCCTGGACAGGGGAGAGGATACGCAGTATTTT.

The chain links TRBV7-9 to TRBJ2-3, with 14 bases fitting TRBD2. Germline V CDR1 and CDR2: SEHNR, FQNEAQ (reference sequence). The CDR3 sequence is 19 residues long. V lost 2 bases, J lost 2 bases, and 9 bases stayed unmatched. CDR3: CASSLSTGLAGDATDTQYF. The CDR3 DNA sequence: TGTGCCAGCAGCTTAAGCACGGGACTAGCGGGGGACGCCACAGATACGCAGTATTTT.

This clone came up once. V is TRBV5-1 and J is TRBJ2-5; 10 bases are shared with TRBD1. The germline CDR1 and CDR2 sequences are SGHRS and YFSETQ. The CDR3 covers 16 residues. V lost 3 bases and J lost 5; bases outside the gene matches: 10. CDR3 DNA sequence: TGCGCCAGCAGCTACGGACAGGGGGTTGCATCGGAGACCCAGTACTTC. Translation gives CASSYGQGVASETQYF.

The genes are TRBV27 and TRBJ2-7, with 11 positions matching TRBD2. J was trimmed by 0 bases and V by 3 bases; bases with no gene match: 7. The CDR3 is 17 amino acids. Germline-derived CDR1 and CDR2 are MNHEY and SMNVEV (reference sequence). This CDR3 reads CASSFASGGPSSYEQYF. The DNA for the CDR3 is TGTGCCAGCAGTTTCGCTAGCGGGGGGCCGAGCTCCTACGAGCAGTACTTC.

The chain recombines TRBV7-9 with TRBJ1-2; a possible D gene is TRBD1 (6 bases). V was cut by 4 bases and J by 4 bases, with 7 bases left in between. Germline loops: CDR1 SEHNR, CDR2 FQNEAQ (reference sequence). The CDR3 contains 12 residues. CDR3 amino acids: CASSWDTYGYTF. CDR3 DNA: TGTGCCAGCAGCTGGGACACCTATGGCTACACCTTC.

The gene calls are TRBV3-1 (or the pseudogene TRBV3-2) and TRBJ2-4, with 14 bases aligning to TRBD2. The trim removed 3 bases at V and 3 bases at J, leaving 10 bases unmatched. This CDR3 contains 19 residues. Germline V gene lookup returns CDR1 LGHDT and CDR2 YNNKEL (reference sequence). The CDR3 DNA reads TGTGCCAGCAGCCATAGACTAGCGGGGGGGCCTAGGGTCAAAAACATTCAGTACTTC. This encodes CASSHRLAGGPRVKNIQYF.

This clone appeared a few times. The V and J genes are TRBV7-2 and TRBJ2-2, with TRBD1 identical over 8 bases. Germline V gene lookup returns CDR1 SGHTA and CDR2 FQGNSA. This CDR3 has 17 amino acids. Trimming took 5 bases from V and 0 from J; bases not matched to a gene: 8. The CDR3 spells CASSRGRGQANTGELFF. In nucleotides, the CDR3 is TGTGCCAGCAGCCGTGGCCGGGGACAGGCGAACACCGGGGAGCTGTTTTTT.

The chain joins TRBV5-1 to TRBJ2-3, with a weak D call TRBD2 (6 bases). The CDR3 loop spans 12 amino acids. The V gene's germline CDR1 is SGHRS and CDR2 YFSETQ. The germline V and J ends were trimmed by 1 base and 9 bases, with 9 bases remaining between them. CDR3 DNA sequence: TGCGCCAGCAGCTTGTTGGAGGGGACGCAGTATTTT. Encoded protein: CASSLLEGTQYF.

V is TRBV5-1 and J is TRBJ2-3, with D possibly TRBD2 on 6 matching bases. In germline, CDR1 is SGHRS, CDR2 YFSETQ. The germline V and J ends were trimmed by 2 bases and 6 bases, with 16 bases remaining between them. The CDR3 has 15 amino acids. The CDR3 nucleotides are TGCGCCAGCAGCTTTAGCGGTCTCGAGGGGGATACGCAGTATTTT. Residues: CASSFSGLEGDTQYF.

This chain connects TRBV6-5 to TRBJ2-3; D not certain. Germline CDR1 and CDR2: MNHEY and SVGAGI. Deletions cut 7 bases from V and 7 bases from J, with 15 bases between. This CDR3 region has 13 residues. The CDR3 loop is CASTSALGYTQYF. CDR3 coding DNA: TGTGCCAGCACCAGCGCCCTAGGATATACGCAGTATTTT.